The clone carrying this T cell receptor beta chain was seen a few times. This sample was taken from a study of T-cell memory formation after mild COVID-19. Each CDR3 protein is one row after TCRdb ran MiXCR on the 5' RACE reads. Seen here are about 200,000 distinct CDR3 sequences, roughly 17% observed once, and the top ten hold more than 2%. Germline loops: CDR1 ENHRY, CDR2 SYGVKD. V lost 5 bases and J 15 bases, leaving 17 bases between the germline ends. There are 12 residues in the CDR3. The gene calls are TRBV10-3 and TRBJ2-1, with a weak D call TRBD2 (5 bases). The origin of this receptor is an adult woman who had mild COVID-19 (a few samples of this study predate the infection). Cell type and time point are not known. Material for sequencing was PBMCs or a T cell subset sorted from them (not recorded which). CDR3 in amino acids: CAISPETRFAFF. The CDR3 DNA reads TGTGCCATCAGTCCTGAAACTAGGTTTGCGTTCTTC.